The following is a T cell receptor (beta chain) sequence with its context. The antigen remains undetermined. The CDR3 is 14 amino acids. The V gene's germline CDR1 is SNHLY and CDR2 FYNNEI. V trimming: 9 bases; J trimming: 8 bases; junction bases outside the gene matches: 13. The analysis combined second doses at about 4 or about 12 weeks. The entry originates in a study of T cell responses to AZD1222 COVID-19 vaccine. Whole-study findings and limits: Donors were mostly white British, more females; clonal diversity possibly underestimated. Increased Spike-specific TCR breadth and depth were observed after two AZD1222 doses.

Sequencing used immunoSEQ multiplex PCR; TCRdb keeps in-frame clones, though not all of them. This table holds some 42,000 clones, approximately 80% found once. Sequencing was performed on peripheral blood, taken 28 days after the second AZD1222 dose. The sequence derives from an adult who received the AZD1222 COVID-19 vaccine. The V gene is TRBV2, the J gene TRBJ2-1; 7 bases are a match to TRBD2. Here the CDR3 reads CAREESGTMDEQFF. The CDR3 DNA reads as TGTGCCAGGGAGGAATCCGGGACTATGGATGAGCAGTTCTTC. The complete variable domain, with remaining parts taken from reference TRBV2 and TRBJ2-1, reads EPEVTQTPSHQVTQMGQEVILRCVPISNHLYFYWYRQILGQKVEFLVSFYNNEISEKSEIFDDQFSVERPDGSNFTLKIRSTKLEDSAMYFCAREESGTMDEQFFGPGTRLTVL.